The T cell receptor (beta chain) under discussion was sequenced for a study of cytomegalovirus exposure and HLA in healthy donors. At the level of the study: The study placed less than 90% of its 350 to 400 genotyped donors in the Caucasian-associated ancestry cluster. Study results and caveats: Cytomegalovirus-associated TCR beta chains were listed, numbering more than 150. The classifier reportedly diagnosed cytomegalovirus status with high specificity and sensitivity.

Points on this clone: The antigen is unknown.

The CDR3 extends over 16 amino acids. Looked up from germline, CDR1 is LGHNA and CDR2 is YNFKEQ. V was pared by 1 base and J by 4 bases, with 10 bases of the junction left unmatched. Primers: 60 Vbeta forward and 13 Jbeta reverse. The assay was immunoSEQ multiplex PCR, and TCRdb's table has in-frame clones only and misses some. Its clone listing holds some 64,000 clones. The chain links TRBV4-2 to TRBJ2-7; the match to TRBD2 covers 7 bases. The sample consisted of PBMCs. The origin of this receptor is a woman aged 25 to 39 in good health and CMV-seronegative. CDR3 amino acids: CASSQVSRGGHYEQYF. The CDR3 DNA reads as TGTGCCAGCAGCCAAGTGAGCCGGGGAGGGCATTACGAGCAGTACTTC.